These 5 T cell receptor beta chains were sequenced from one sample in a study of T cell changes during pregnancy in multiple sclerosis. The assay was immunoSEQ multiplex PCR, and TCRdb's table has in-frame clones only and misses some. In the table there are under 45,000 clones, approximately 96% of which are singletons. The sample consisted of peripheral blood, taken in the second trimester of pregnancy. The receptor source for this set is a female donor with multiple sclerosis, enrolled in a pregnancy study.

V is TRBV20-1 and J is TRBJ2-7; D is possibly TRBD1 (6 bases). V was cut by 5 bases and J by 6 bases, with 11 bases left in between. Germline assignment: CDR1 DFQATT and CDR2 SNEGSKA (reference sequence). The CDR3 is made up of 11 amino acids. CDR3 loop: CSAVAGVEQYF. As DNA, the CDR3 is TGCAGTGCTGTGGCAGGGGTCGAGCAGTACTTC.

The chain combines TRBV6-1 with TRBJ2-1, with D possibly being TRBD1 (7 bases). V was clipped by 4 bases and J by 5 bases, with 12 bases between them. This CDR3 comprises 14 residues. Germline lookup yields CDR1 MNHNS and CDR2 SASEGT. The CDR3 nucleotides are TGTGCCAGCAGTGGACAGGGACTCGACAATGAGCAGTTCTTC. As protein: CASSGQGLDNEQFF.

The CDR3 nucleotides read TGTGCCAGCAGCAAACGTCTGTGCTACAATGAGCAGTTCTTC. It translates to CASSKRLCYNEQFF. The genes are TRBV21-1 and TRBJ2-1; the table calls TRBD2, which could not be checked here. TRBV21-1 is a known pseudogene. This CDR3 region has 14 residues.

V and J are TRBV7-3 and TRBJ1-6; no reliable D call. Trimming stripped 4 bases from V and 5 bases from J, with 15 bases between. From germline, CDR1 is SGHTA and CDR2 FQGTGA. The CDR3 is 16 amino acids. For the CDR3, the DNA is TGTGCCAGCAGCTCCCAACCTAGAGGTCATAATTCACCCCTCCACTTT. Protein product: CASSSQPRGHNSPLHF.

V gene TRBV18 combines with J gene TRBJ2-1; 9 nucleotides match TRBD1. CDR3 length: 16 amino acids. V lost 3 bases to trimming and J lost 4 bases; unmatched junction nucleotides: 7. The germline V gene encodes CDR1 KGHSH and CDR2 LQKENI. DNA of the CDR3: TGTGCCAGCTCACCCCTTACCGGGACAGGGTACAATGAGCAGTTCTTC. Protein product: CASSPLTGTGYNEQFF.